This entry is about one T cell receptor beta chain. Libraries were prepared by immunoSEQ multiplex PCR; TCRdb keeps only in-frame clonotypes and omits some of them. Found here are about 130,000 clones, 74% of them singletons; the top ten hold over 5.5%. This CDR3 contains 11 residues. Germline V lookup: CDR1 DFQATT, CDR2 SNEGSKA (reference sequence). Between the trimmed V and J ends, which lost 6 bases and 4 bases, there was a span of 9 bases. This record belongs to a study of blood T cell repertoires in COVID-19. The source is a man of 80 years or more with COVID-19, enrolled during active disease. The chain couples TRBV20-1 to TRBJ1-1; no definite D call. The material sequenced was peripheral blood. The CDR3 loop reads CSALGPTEAFF. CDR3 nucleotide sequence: TGCAGTGCCCTGGGCCCCACTGAAGCTTTCTTT.